This TCR beta chain was documented in a study of blood T cell repertoires in COVID-19. Overall study context: The United States, Italy and Spain supplied acute and convalescent COVID-19 samples. In each case, the material was cDNA or gDNA derived from T cells, B-cell-depleted T cells, or PBMCs.

Trimming pared 5 bases from V and 0 bases from J, leaving 14 bases between. The CDR3 sequence is 15 residues long. Germline V gene lookup returns CDR1 MNHEY and CDR2 SVGEGT. As processed by the authors: Reference gene primer amplification gave nucleated cell count estimates. Sequenced by immunoSEQ multiplex PCR; TCRdb stores in-frame clones only, minus some. V and J calls and clone size come straight from that table; D and trimming were deduced from the DNA. The sample has about 59,000 clones; around 80% are singletons. This clonotype was sampled from a man aged 55 to 70 with acute or convalescent COVID-19. The sequenced sample consisted of peripheral blood. J is TRBJ2-7 and V is TRBV6-2 or TRBV6-3; D ambiguous. The CDR3 DNA follows: TGTGCCAGCAGTACCTCCCTAGATACCTCCTACGAGCAGTACTTC. Its protein product is CASSTSLDTSYEQYF.